This T cell receptor beta chain was sequenced during a study of technical replicates of blood from four donors. The repertoire was sequenced with immunoSEQ multiplex PCR; TCRdb's copy has only in-frame clones and lacks some. The sample holds approximately 50,000 clones, 85% to 95% seen once. Germline loops: CDR1 SQVTM, CDR2 ANQGSEA. Unmatched junction bases numbered 7, after V lost 5 bases and J lost 3 bases. The CDR3 length is 14 residues. This TCR was sampled from a human donor in good health. The sample comprised T cells isolated from PBMCs. The chain is built from TRBV29-1 and TRBJ1-2; 9 positions match TRBD1. The CDR3 region is CSVILGQGDYGYTF. The CDR3 coding sequence is TGCAGCGTTATCTTGGGACAGGGTGACTATGGCTACACCTTC. Based on the CDR3 plus reference TRBV29-1 and TRBJ1-2, the full variable domain is SAVISQKPSRDICQRGTSLTIQCQVDSQVTMMFWYRQQPGQSLTLIATANQGSEATYESGFVIDKFPISRPNLTFSTLTVSNMSPEDSSIYLCSVILGQGDYGYTFGSGTRLTVV.